This TCR beta chain was sequenced during a study of Tregs in tolerant kidney transplant recipients. V lost 6 bases and J lost 1, with 10 bases in between. This CDR3 is built from 15 residues. Germline CDR1 SNHLY, CDR2 FYNNEI. Method: immunoSEQ multiplex PCR; TCRdb's copy keeps in-frame clones and lacks some. Of more than 95,000 clones in the sample, 85% to 95% were seen once. The gene calls are TRBV2 and TRBJ1-6; D gene unclear. Input material: CD4+ T cells from blood. This sequence was found in a human donor in good health. The CDR3 nucleotides are TGTGCCAGCAGACGTACAGAGTCCTATAATTCACCCCTCCACTTT. The encoded protein is CASRRTESYNSPLHF.